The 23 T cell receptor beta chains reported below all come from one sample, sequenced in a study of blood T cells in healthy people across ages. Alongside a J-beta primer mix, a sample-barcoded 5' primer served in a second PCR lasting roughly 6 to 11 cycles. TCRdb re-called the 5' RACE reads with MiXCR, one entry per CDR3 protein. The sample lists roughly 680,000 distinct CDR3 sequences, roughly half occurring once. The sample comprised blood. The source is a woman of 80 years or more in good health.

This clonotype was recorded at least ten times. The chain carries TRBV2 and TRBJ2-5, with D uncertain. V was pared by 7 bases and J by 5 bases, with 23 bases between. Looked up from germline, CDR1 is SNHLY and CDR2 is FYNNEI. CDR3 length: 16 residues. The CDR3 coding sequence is TGTGCCAGCACCCAAACCCGGGTTCCTAGGCACGAGACCCAGTACTTC. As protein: CASTQTRVPRHETQYF.

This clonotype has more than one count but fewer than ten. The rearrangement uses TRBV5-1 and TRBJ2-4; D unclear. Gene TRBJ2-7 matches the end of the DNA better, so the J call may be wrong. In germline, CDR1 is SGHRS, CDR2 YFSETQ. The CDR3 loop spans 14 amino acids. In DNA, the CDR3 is TGCGCCAGCAGCTTAACTAATTTTTTCTACGAGCAGTACTTC. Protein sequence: CASSLTNFFYEQYF.

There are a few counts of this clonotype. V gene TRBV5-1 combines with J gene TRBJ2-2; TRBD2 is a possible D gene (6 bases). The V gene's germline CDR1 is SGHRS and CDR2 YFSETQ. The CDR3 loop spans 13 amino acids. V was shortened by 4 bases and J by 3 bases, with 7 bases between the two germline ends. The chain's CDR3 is CASSGTDTGELFF. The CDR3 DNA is TGCGCCAGCAGCGGGACTGACACCGGGGAGCTGTTTTTT. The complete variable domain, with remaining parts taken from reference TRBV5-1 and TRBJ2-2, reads KAGVTQTPRYLIKTRGQQVTLSCSPISGHRSVSWYQQTPGQGLQFLFEYFSETQRNKGNFPGRFSGRQFSNSRSEMNVSTLELGDSALYLCASSGTDTGELFFGEGSRLTVL.

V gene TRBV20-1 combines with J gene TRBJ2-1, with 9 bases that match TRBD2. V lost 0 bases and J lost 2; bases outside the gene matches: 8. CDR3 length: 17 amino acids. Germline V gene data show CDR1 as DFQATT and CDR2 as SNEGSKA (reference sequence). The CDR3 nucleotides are TGCAGTGCTAGAGATCCGGCTAGCGGGAATCCCTACAATGAGCAGTTCTTC. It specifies CSARDPASGNPYNEQFF.

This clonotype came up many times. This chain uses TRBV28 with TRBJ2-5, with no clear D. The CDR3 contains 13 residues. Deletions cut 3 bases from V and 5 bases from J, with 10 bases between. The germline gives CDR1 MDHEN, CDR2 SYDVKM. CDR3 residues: CASSFLGRETQYF. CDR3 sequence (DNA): TGTGCCAGCAGTTTCTTGGGCCGGGAGACCCAGTACTTC.

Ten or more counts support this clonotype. The CDR3 reads CASSQGTTWVPLHF. The CDR3 DNA sequence: TGTGCCAGCAGCCAAGGGACGACTTGGGTACCCCTCCACTTT. The genes are TRBV4-2 and TRBJ1-6; D is uncertain. From germline, CDR1 is LGHNA and CDR2 YNFKEQ. The germline V and J ends were trimmed by 1 base and 12 bases, with 13 bases remaining between them. This CDR3 is 14 amino acids long.

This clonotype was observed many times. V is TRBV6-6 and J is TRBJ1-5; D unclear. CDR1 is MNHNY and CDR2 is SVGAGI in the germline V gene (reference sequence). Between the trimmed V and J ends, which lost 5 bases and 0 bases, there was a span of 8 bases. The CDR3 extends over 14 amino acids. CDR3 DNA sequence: TGTGCCAGCAGTCCCTTTGCTAGCAATCAGCCCCAGCATTTT. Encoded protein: CASSPFASNQPQHF.

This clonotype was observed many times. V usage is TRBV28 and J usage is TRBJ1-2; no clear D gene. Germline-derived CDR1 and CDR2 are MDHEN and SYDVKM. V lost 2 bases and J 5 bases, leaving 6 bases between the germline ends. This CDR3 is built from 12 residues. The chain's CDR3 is CASSLLPYGYTF. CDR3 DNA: TGTGCCAGCAGTTTACTACCGTATGGCTACACCTTC.

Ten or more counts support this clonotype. The CDR3 loop is CASSKGLRAHEQYF. In DNA, the CDR3 is TGTGCCAGCAGCAAAGGATTACGGGCCCACGAGCAGTACTTC. The chain employs TRBV21-1 and TRBJ2-7. TRBV21-1 has pseudogene status. This CDR3 contains 14 residues.

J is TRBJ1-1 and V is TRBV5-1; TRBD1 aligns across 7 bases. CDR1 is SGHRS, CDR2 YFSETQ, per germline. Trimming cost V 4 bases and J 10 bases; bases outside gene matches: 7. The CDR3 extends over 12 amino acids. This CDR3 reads CASSQRGLGAFF. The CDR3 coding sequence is TGCGCCAGCAGCCAGAGGGGGCTGGGAGCTTTCTTT.

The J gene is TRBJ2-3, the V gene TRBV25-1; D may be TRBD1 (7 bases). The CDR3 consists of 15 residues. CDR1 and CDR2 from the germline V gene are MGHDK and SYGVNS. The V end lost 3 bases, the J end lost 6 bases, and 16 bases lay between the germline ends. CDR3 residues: CASSDPGGLGDTQYF. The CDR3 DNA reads TGTGCCAGCAGTGACCCAGGGGGGCTCGGGGATACGCAGTATTTT. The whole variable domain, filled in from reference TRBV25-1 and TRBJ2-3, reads EADIYQTPRYLVIGTGKKITLECSQTMGHDKMYWYQQDPGMELHLIHYSYGVNSTEKGDLSSESTVSRIRTEHFPLTLESARPSHTSQYLCASSDPGGLGDTQYFGPGTRLTVL.

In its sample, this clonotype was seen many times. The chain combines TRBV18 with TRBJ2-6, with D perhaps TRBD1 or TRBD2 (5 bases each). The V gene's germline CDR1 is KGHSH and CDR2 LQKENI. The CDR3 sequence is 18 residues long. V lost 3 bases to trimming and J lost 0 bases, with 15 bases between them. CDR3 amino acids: CASSPMGTAISGANVLTF. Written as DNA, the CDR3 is TGTGCCAGCTCACCCATGGGGACGGCGATCTCTGGGGCCAACGTCCTGACTTTC. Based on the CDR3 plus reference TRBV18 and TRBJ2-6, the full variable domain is NAGVMQNPRHLVRRRGQEARLRCSPMKGHSHVYWYRQLPEEGLKFMVYLQKENIIDESGMPKERFSAEFPKEGPSILRIQQVVRGDSAAYFCASSPMGTAISGANVLTFGAGSRLTVL.

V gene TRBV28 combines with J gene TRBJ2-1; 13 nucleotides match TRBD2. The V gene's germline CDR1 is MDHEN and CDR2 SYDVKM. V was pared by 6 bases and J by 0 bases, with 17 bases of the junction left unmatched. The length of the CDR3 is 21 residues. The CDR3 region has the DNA TGTGCCAGCAGACCTTCAACTAGCGGGGGGGCCCTTAGGAGCTCCTACAATGAGCAGTTCTTC. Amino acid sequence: CASRPSTSGGALRSSYNEQFF.

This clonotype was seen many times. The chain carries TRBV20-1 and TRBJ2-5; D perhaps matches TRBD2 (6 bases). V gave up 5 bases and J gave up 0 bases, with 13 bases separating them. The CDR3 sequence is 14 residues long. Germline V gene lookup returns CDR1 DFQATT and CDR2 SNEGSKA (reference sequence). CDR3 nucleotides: TGCAGTGCTCCCCGACGGGGGAACCAAGAGACCCAGTACTTC. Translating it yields CSAPRRGNQETQYF.

The CDR3 sequence is CASSGGSSGYQETQYF. The CDR3 DNA is TGCGCCAGCAGCGGAGGTTCTAGCGGATACCAAGAGACCCAGTACTTC. The rearrangement joins TRBV5-1 to TRBJ2-5; 7 bases match TRBD2. Germline CDR1 and CDR2: SGHRS and YFSETQ. The CDR3 consists of 16 residues. The V and J ends lost 4 bases and 0 bases, in that order; junction bases with no gene match: 9.

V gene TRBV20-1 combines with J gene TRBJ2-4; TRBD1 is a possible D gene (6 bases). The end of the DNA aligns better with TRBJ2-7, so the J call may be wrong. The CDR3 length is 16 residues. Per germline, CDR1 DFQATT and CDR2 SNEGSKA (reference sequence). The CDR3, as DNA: TGCAGTGCTCCGCCCGGGGACAAAGGTATCGGATACGAGCAGTACTTC. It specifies CSAPPGDKGIGYEQYF.

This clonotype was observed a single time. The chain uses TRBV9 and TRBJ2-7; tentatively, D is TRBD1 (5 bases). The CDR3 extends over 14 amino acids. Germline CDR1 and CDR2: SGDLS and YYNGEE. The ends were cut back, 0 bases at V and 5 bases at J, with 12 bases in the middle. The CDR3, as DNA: TGTGCCAGCAGCGTAGGCCCAGGGCTGGACGAGCAGTACTTC. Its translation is CASSVGPGLDEQYF.

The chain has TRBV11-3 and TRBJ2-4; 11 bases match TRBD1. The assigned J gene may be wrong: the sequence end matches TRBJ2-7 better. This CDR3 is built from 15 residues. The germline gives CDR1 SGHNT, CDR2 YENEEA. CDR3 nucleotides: TGTGCCAGCAGCTTACGTGGGACAGGGGGGAACGAGCAGTACTTC. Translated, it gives CASSLRGTGGNEQYF.

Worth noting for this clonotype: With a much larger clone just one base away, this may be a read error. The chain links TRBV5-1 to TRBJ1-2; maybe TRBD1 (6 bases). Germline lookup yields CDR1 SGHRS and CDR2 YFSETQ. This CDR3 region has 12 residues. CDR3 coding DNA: TGCGCCAGCAGCCAGGACAGTTATGGCTGCACCTTC. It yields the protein CASSQDSYGCTF.

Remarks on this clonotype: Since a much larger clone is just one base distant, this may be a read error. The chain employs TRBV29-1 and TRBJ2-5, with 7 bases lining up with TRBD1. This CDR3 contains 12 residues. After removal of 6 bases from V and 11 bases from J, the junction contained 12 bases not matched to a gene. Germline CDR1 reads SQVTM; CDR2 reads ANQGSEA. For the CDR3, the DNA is TGCAGCGTCTGCAGGGGGTTCAATGAGCAGTACTTC. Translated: CSVCRGFNEQYF.

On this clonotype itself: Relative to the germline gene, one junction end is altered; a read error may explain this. This CDR3 reads CASSGNDIPSDEQYF. CDR3 bases: TGTGCCAGCAGCGGTAATGATATTCCCTCCGACGAGCAGTACTTC. J is TRBJ2-7 and V is TRBV5-5, with D hard to call. The CDR3 is made up of 15 amino acids. Germline CDR1 reads SGHKS; CDR2 reads YYEKEE (reference sequence).

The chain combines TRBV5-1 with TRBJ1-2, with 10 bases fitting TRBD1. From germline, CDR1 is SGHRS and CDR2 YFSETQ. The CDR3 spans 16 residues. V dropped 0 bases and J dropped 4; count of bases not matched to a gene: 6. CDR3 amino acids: CASSLAPRDRGYGYTF. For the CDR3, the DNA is TGCGCCAGCAGCTTGGCCCCCCGGGACAGGGGCTATGGCTACACCTTC.

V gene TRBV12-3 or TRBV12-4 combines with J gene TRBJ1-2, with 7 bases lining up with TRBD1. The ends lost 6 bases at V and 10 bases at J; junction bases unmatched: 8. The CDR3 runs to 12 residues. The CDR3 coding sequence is TGTGCCAGCAGCCGGGACAGTCCTGACTACACCTTC. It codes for CASSRDSPDYTF.